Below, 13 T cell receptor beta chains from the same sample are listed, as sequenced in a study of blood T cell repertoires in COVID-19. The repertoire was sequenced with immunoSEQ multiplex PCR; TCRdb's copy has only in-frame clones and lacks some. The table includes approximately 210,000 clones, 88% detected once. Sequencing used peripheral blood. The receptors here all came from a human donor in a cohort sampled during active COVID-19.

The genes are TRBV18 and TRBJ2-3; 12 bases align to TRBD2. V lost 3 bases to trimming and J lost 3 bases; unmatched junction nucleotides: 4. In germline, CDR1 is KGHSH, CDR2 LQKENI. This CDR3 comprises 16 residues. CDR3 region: CASSPAGTSGTDTQYF. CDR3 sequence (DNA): TGTGCCAGCTCACCCGCCGGGACTAGCGGGACAGATACGCAGTATTTT. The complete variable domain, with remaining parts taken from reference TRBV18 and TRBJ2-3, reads NAGVMQNPRHLVRRRGQEARLRCSPMKGHSHVYWYRQLPEEGLKFMVYLQKENIIDESGMPKERFSAEFPKEGPSILRIQQVVRGDSAAYFCASSPAGTSGTDTQYFGPGTRLTVL.

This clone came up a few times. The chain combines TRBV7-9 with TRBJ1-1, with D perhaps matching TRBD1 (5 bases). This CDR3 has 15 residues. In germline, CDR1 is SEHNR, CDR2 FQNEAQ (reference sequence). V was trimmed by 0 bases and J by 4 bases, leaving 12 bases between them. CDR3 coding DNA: TGTGCCAGCAGCTTAGCGGGCAGGGCAAGCACTGAAGCTTTCTTT. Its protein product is CASSLAGRASTEAFF.

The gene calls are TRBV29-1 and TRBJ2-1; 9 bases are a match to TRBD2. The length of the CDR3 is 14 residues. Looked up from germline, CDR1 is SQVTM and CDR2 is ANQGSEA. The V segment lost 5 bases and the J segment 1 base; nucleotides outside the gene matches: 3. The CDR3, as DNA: TGCAGCGTTAGTAGCGGGGGATCCTACAATGAGCAGTTCTTC. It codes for CSVSSGGSYNEQFF.

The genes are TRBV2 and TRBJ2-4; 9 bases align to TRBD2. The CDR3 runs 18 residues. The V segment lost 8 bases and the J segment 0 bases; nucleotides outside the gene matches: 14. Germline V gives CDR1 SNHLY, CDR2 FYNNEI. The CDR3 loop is CASQLGAGGRLAKNIQYF. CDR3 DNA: TGTGCCAGCCAACTGGGAGCGGGAGGACGTCTAGCCAAAAACATTCAGTACTTC.

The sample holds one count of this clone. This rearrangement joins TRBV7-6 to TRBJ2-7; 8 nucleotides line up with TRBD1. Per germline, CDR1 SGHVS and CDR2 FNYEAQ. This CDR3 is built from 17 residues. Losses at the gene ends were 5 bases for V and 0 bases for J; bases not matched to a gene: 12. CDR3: CASSTGQGLTLSYEQYF. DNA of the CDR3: TGTGCCAGCAGCACAGGACAGGGCCTTACCCTCTCCTACGAGCAGTACTTC. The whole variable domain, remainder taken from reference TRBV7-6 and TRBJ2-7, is GAGVSQSPRYKVTKRGQDVALRCDPISGHVSLYWYRQALGQGPEFLTYFNYEAQQDKSGLPNDRFSAERPEGSISTLTIQRTEQRDSAMYRCASSTGQGLTLSYEQYFGPGTRLTVT.

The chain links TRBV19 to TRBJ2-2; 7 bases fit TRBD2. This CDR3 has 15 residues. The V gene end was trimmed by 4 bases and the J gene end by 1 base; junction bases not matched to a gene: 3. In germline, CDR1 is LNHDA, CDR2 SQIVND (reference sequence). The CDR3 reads CASSKGTKNTGELFF. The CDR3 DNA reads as TGTGCCAGTAGTAAAGGGACTAAGAACACCGGGGAGCTGTTTTTT.

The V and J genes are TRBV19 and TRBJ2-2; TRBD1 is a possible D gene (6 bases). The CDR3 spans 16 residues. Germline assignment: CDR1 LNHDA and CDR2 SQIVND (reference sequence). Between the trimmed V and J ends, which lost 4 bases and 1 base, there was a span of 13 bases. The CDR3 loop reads CASSSPRGLNTGELFF. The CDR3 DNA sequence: TGTGCCAGTAGTAGCCCCAGGGGCCTGAACACCGGGGAGCTGTTTTTT.

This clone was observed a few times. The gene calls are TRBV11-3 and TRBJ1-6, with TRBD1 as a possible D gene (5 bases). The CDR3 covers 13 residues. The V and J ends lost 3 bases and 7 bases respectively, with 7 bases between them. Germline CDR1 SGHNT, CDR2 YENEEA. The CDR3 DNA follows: TGTGCCAGCAGCTTTTCAGGGAATTCACCCCTCCACTTT. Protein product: CASSFSGNSPLHF.

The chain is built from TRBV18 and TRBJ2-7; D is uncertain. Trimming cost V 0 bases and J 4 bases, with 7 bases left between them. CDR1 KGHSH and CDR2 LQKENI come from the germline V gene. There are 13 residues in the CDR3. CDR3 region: CASSPPNGYEQYF. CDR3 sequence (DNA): TGTGCCAGCTCACCACCCAACGGTTACGAGCAGTACTTC.

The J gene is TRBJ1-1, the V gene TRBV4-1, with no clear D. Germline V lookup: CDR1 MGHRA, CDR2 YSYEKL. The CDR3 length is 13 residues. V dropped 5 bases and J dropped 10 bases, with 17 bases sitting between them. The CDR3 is CASSSLSPATAFF. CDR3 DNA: TGCGCCAGCAGCTCGCTGAGTCCAGCGACAGCTTTCTTT.

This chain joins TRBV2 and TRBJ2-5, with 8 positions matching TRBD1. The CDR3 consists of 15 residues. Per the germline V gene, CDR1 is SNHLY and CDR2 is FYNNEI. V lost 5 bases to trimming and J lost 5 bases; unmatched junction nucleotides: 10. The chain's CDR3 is CASSYTGGPVETQYF. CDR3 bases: TGTGCCAGCAGTTATACAGGGGGACCGGTGGAGACCCAGTACTTC.

The CDR3 coding sequence is TGTGCCAGCAGCTTACCCCGGTCCCCTCTGGACACTGAAGCTTTCTTT. Translated, it gives CASSLPRSPLDTEAFF. The chain recombines TRBV11-2 with TRBJ1-1; D gene ambiguous. This CDR3 is 16 amino acids long. V was pared by 2 bases and J by 3 bases, with 16 bases between. Germline CDR1 reads SGHAT; CDR2 reads FQNNGV.

Here the CDR3 DNA reads TGTGCCAGCAGTTTAGTTTGGGAGAAGACCCAGTACTTC. It codes for CASSLVWEKTQYF. V and J are TRBV28 and TRBJ2-5; D might be TRBD2 (5 bases). This CDR3 comprises 13 residues. Per the germline V gene, CDR1 is MDHEN and CDR2 is SYDVKM. V lost 2 bases, J lost 6 bases, and 10 bases lay in between.